The 25 T cell receptor beta chains listed next were all sequenced from one sample in a study of blood T cell repertoires in COVID-19. This table comes from immunoSEQ multiplex PCR, and its TCRdb copy is limited to in-frame clones, with some not included. The data contain hundreds of thousands of clones, around 90% of them singletons. The material sequenced was PBMCs or T cells enriched from blood (not recorded which). Receptor source: a woman in her twenties or thirties who had recovered from COVID-19.

The chain employs TRBV6-6 and TRBJ1-3; 9 bases align to TRBD1. J gave up 2 bases and V 2 bases, and 4 bases lay outside the gene matches. The CDR3 is 16 residues long. Germline loops: CDR1 MNHNY, CDR2 SVGAGI (reference sequence). The CDR3 here is CASSYLTGGTGNTIYF. As DNA, the CDR3 is TGTGCCAGCAGTTACCTAACAGGGGGCACTGGAAACACCATATATTTT.

This sequence joins TRBV27 and TRBJ2-1; 11 bases map to TRBD2. The CDR3 loop spans 16 amino acids. With 7 bases clipped from V and 9 bases from J, the junction kept 14 bases outside the gene matches. In germline, CDR1 is MNHEY, CDR2 SMNVEV (reference sequence). This chain's CDR3 is CASTLNVAGGQGEQFF. In nucleotides, the CDR3 is TGTGCCAGCACCTTAAATGTAGCGGGAGGGCAGGGTGAGCAGTTCTTC.

The chain is built from TRBV3-1 (or the pseudogene TRBV3-2) and TRBJ2-4; tentatively, D is TRBD1 (6 bases). Germline V gene data show CDR1 as LGHDT and CDR2 as YNNKEL (reference sequence). With 5 bases removed from V and 7 bases from J, the gap between germline ends came to 9 bases. The CDR3 contains 12 residues. The CDR3 is CASSWDKNIQYF. The CDR3 DNA reads TGTGCCAGCAGCTGGGACAAGAACATTCAGTACTTC.

The chain is built from TRBV7-3 and TRBJ2-1; 11 positions agree with TRBD2. V was pared by 4 bases and J by 0 bases, with 11 bases of the junction left unmatched. This CDR3 has 19 amino acids. Germline CDR1 SGHTA, CDR2 FQGTGA. CDR3 bases: TGTGCCAGCAGCTCGAACAGCGAACTAGCGGGGGCCTCCTACAATGAGCAGTTCTTC. Protein product: CASSSNSELAGASYNEQFF.

The chain joins TRBV9 to TRBJ2-1, with 13 nucleotides matching TRBD2. The CDR3 is 18 residues long. J lost 8 bases, V lost 4 bases, and 15 bases had no gene match. Germline loops: CDR1 SGDLS, CDR2 YYNGEE. DNA for the CDR3: TGTGCCAGCAGCCGAGGGGTCGGACTAGCGGGAGCATTGGATGAGCAGTTCTTC. Translating gives CASSRGVGLAGALDEQFF.

The genes are TRBV5-5 and TRBJ1-4, with TRBD1 matching over 8 bases. The germline gives CDR1 SGHKS, CDR2 YYEKEE (reference sequence). With 0 bases clipped from V and 5 bases from J, the junction kept 6 bases outside the gene matches. The CDR3 runs to 16 residues. CDR3 sequence: CASSLGTGYANEKLFF. In nucleotides, the CDR3 is TGTGCCAGCAGCTTGGGGACAGGGTATGCAAATGAAAAACTGTTTTTT.

The rearrangement links TRBV10-2 to TRBJ1-1, with TRBD1 matching over 10 bases. The V segment lost 6 bases and the J segment 5 bases; nucleotides outside the gene matches: 3. Germline CDR1 is WSHSY and CDR2 is SAAADI. The CDR3 is made up of 13 amino acids. CDR3 sequence (DNA): TGCGCCAGCAGGACAGGGGGCTGGACTGAAGCTTTCTTT. Translating gives CASRTGGWTEAFF.

V is TRBV19 and J is TRBJ2-5; 8 positions match TRBD1. After removal of 8 bases from V and 4 bases from J, the junction contained 3 bases not matched to a gene. The CDR3 is 12 residues long. CDR1 is LNHDA and CDR2 is SQIVND in the germline V gene (reference sequence). As DNA, the CDR3 is TGTGCCAGTCGGACAGGGCGAGAGACCCAGTACTTC. Translated: CASRTGRETQYF.

This clone occurred once. V is TRBV10-3 and J is TRBJ2-7; TRBD2 matches at 10 bases. This CDR3 comprises 18 residues. Unmatched junction bases numbered 13, after V lost 4 bases and J lost 1 base. Germline assignment: CDR1 ENHRY and CDR2 SYGVKD. This chain's CDR3 is CAISVLAGEERGSYEQYF. The CDR3 DNA sequence: TGTGCCATCAGTGTCCTAGCGGGAGAAGAACGGGGGTCCTACGAGCAGTACTTC.

The chain uses TRBV4-1 and TRBJ1-3; no clear D. The germline V gene has CDR1 MGHRA and CDR2 YSYEKL. V gave up 2 bases and J gave up 5 bases, with 10 bases separating them. This CDR3 spans 14 amino acids. CDR3 loop: CASSQPLSRNTIYF. The DNA for the CDR3 is TGCGCCAGCAGCCAACCCCTCAGTAGAAACACCATATATTTT.

V and J are TRBV5-6 and TRBJ1-6; TRBD1 matches 10 bases. Unmatched junction bases numbered 5, after V lost 3 bases and J lost 5 bases. The length of the CDR3 is 16 residues. CDR1 is SGHDT, CDR2 YYEEEE, per germline. The CDR3 DNA follows: TGTGCCAGCAGCTCCCCCGGGACAGGGGATAATTCACCCCTCCACTTT. Translating it yields CASSSPGTGDNSPLHF.

The chain uses TRBV19 and TRBJ2-3, with 10 bases fitting TRBD2. There are 15 residues in the CDR3. Germline-derived CDR1 and CDR2 are LNHDA and SQIVND (reference sequence). The junction had 2 bases not matched to a gene; V was cut back by 5 bases and J by 0 bases. CDR3 DNA: TGTGCCAGTAGTGGTAGCGGGAGGAGCACAGATACGCAGTATTTT. Protein sequence: CASSGSGRSTDTQYF.

The V and J genes are TRBV19 and TRBJ2-2; a weak D match, TRBD2 (5 bases). Germline V CDR1 and CDR2: LNHDA, SQIVND (reference sequence). This CDR3 comprises 15 residues. Trimming shortened V by 1 base and J by 4 bases, and 10 bases separated the two germline ends. The CDR3 loop reads CASSIGMGATGELFF. CDR3 DNA: TGTGCCAGTAGTATAGGCATGGGAGCCACCGGGGAGCTGTTTTTT.

The chain uses TRBV19 and TRBJ1-1; 7 bases line up with TRBD1. Germline CDR1 LNHDA, CDR2 SQIVND (reference sequence). The CDR3 contains 18 residues. The V segment lost 1 base and the J segment 0 bases; nucleotides outside the gene matches: 11. CDR3 in amino acids: CASSIAPWEGGMNTEAFF. The CDR3 DNA sequence: TGTGCCAGTAGTATAGCCCCATGGGAAGGGGGCATGAACACTGAAGCTTTCTTT.

This clone occurred a few times. This chain uses TRBV19 with TRBJ2-4; 7 bases match TRBD1. This CDR3 contains 14 residues. The trim removed 3 bases at V and 7 bases at J, leaving 6 bases unmatched. CDR1 is LNHDA, CDR2 SQIVND, per germline (reference sequence). CDR3 coding DNA: TGTGCCAGTAGTATTAGGGGGCCGTGGAACATTCAGTACTTC. This gives the protein CASSIRGPWNIQYF.

This clone has a single count. The rearrangement uses TRBV5-1 and TRBJ1-4; TRBD1 matches 8 bases. V shed 7 bases and J 6 bases; nucleotides not matched to a gene: 2. Germline V gene data show CDR1 as SGHRS and CDR2 as YFSETQ. The CDR3 sequence is 12 residues long. The CDR3 spells CASGQGDEKLFF. As DNA, the CDR3 is TGCGCCAGCGGACAGGGTGATGAAAAACTGTTTTTT. The full variable domain, with the rest looked up from reference TRBV5-1 and TRBJ1-4, is KAGVTQTPRYLIKTRGQQVTLSCSPISGHRSVSWYQQTPGQGLQFLFEYFSETQRNKGNFPGRFSGRQFSNSRSEMNVSTLELGDSALYLCASGQGDEKLFFGSGTQLSVL.

This clone was seen a handful of times. The chain recombines TRBV2 with TRBJ2-1; no definite D call. The CDR3 runs 13 residues. Germline loops: CDR1 SNHLY, CDR2 FYNNEI. V was pared by 6 bases and J by 7 bases, with 13 bases between. The CDR3 loop reads CASRLSPVNEQFF. The CDR3 region has the DNA TGTGCCAGCAGACTTTCCCCGGTAAATGAGCAGTTCTTC.

CDR3 in amino acids: CASSFGTGDYNEQFF. The CDR3 DNA sequence: TGTGCCAGCAGTTTCGGGACAGGGGACTACAATGAGCAGTTCTTC. The genes are TRBV28 and TRBJ2-1, with 10 bases identical to TRBD1. Germline V CDR1 and CDR2: MDHEN, SYDVKM. This CDR3 has 15 amino acids. After removal of 3 bases from V and 3 bases from J, the junction contained 2 bases not matched to a gene.

The chain combines TRBV28 with TRBJ2-7, with 11 bases that match TRBD1. V trimming: 2 bases; J trimming: 9 bases; junction bases outside the gene matches: 9. From germline, CDR1 is MDHEN and CDR2 SYDVKM. CDR3 length: 15 amino acids. This CDR3 is CASSLRTGGLKRQYF. DNA of the CDR3: TGTGCCAGCAGTTTACGGACAGGGGGCTTAAAAAGGCAGTACTTC.

The chain recombines TRBV27 with TRBJ1-6, with 8 bases fitting TRBD1. The germline gives CDR1 MNHEY, CDR2 SMNVEV (reference sequence). This CDR3 region has 19 residues. Trimming took 5 bases from V and 7 from J; bases not matched to a gene: 19. The CDR3 sequence: CASSRTGRPGERKNSPLHF. CDR3 bases: TGTGCCAGCAGTCGGACAGGGAGGCCCGGCGAGAGAAAAAATTCACCCCTCCACTTT.

J is TRBJ2-4 and V is TRBV27, with D maybe TRBD1 (5 bases). This CDR3 is 15 amino acids long. V was clipped by 5 bases and J by 0 bases, with 11 bases between them. Germline CDR1 reads MNHEY; CDR2 reads SMNVEV (reference sequence). CDR3 coding DNA: TGTGCCAGCAGTATAGACAGTGTAGCCAAAAACATTCAGTACTTC. Translation: CASSIDSVAKNIQYF.

This clone was seen a handful of times. The chain couples TRBV10-3 to TRBJ1-1, with a tentative D call TRBD1 (5 bases). The germline V and J ends were trimmed by 7 bases and 3 bases, with 15 bases remaining between them. The CDR3 extends over 14 amino acids. Germline V lookup: CDR1 ENHRY, CDR2 SYGVKD. The CDR3, as DNA: TGTGCCATCACTCCGGGGGTAGGGGACACTGAAGCTTTCTTT. Translated: CAITPGVGDTEAFF.

As for this clone: Other DNA sequences within the sample encode an identical CDR3. The rearrangement links TRBV27 to TRBJ1-5; D is unresolved. Germline V gene lookup returns CDR1 MNHEY and CDR2 SMNVEV (reference sequence). The CDR3 is made up of 14 amino acids. Trimming removed 2 bases at V and 3 bases at J, with 8 bases between. The CDR3 sequence: CASSLGQANQPQHF. CDR3 DNA sequence: TGTGCCAGCAGTTTAGGGCAGGCCAATCAGCCCCAGCATTTT.

The rearrangement uses TRBV15 and TRBJ1-4, with unresolved D. In germline, CDR1 is LNHNV, CDR2 YYDKDF (reference sequence). Trimming removed 3 bases at V and 8 bases at J, with 19 bases between. The CDR3 is 16 amino acids. The CDR3 DNA reads TGTGCCACCAGCAGCCTAACGGGGAGGTTGGGGGAAAAACTGTTTTTT. Encoded protein: CATSSLTGRLGEKLFF.

The chain combines TRBV2 with TRBJ2-3, with D perhaps matching TRBD1 (5 bases). This CDR3 has 15 amino acids. Trimming removed 4 bases at V and 2 bases at J, with 13 bases between. Germline CDR1 is SNHLY and CDR2 is FYNNEI. CDR3 in amino acids: CASSGDSVTTDTQYF. The CDR3 DNA sequence: TGTGCCAGCAGTGGAGACAGCGTTACCACAGATACGCAGTATTTT.